One and the same sample provided the 26 T cell receptor beta chains below, sequenced in a study of CD8+ T cells in alopecia areata. Treatment denoted: oral pan-JAK inhibitor, 5-10 mg twice daily. cDNA prepared by RNA extraction and subsequent reverse transcription served as the template for sequencing. The assay was immunoSEQ multiplex PCR, and TCRdb's table has in-frame clones only and misses some. This table holds around 200,000 clones, under 60% found once. The input for sequencing was CD8+ T cells sorted from blood, taken at week 24, from a patient treated with tofacitinib. The origin of the receptors is a human donor with alopecia areata.

This clone was counted between two and nine times. The chain joins TRBV18 to TRBJ1-2, with 9 bases aligning to TRBD1. Losses at the gene ends were 1 base for V and 6 bases for J; bases not matched to a gene: 6. Germline CDR1 and CDR2: KGHSH and LQKENI. CDR3 length equals 15 residues. The chain's CDR3 is CASSPLRTGEDGYTF. The CDR3 DNA follows: TGTGCCAGCTCACCACTAAGGACAGGGGAGGATGGCTACACCTTC. The full variable domain, rest sourced from reference TRBV18 and TRBJ1-2, is NAGVMQNPRHLVRRRGQEARLRCSPMKGHSHVYWYRQLPEEGLKFMVYLQKENIIDESGMPKERFSAEFPKEGPSILRIQQVVRGDSAAYFCASSPLRTGEDGYTFGSGTRLTVV.

The rearrangement links TRBV13 to TRBJ2-7, with D perhaps matching TRBD2 (5 bases). The V gene lost 0 bases and the J gene lost 6 bases, with 9 bases spanning the gap. CDR1 is PRHDT and CDR2 is FYEKMQ in the germline V gene (reference sequence). The CDR3 spans 13 residues. CDR3 amino acids: CASSLGRGSEQYF. CDR3 DNA sequence: TGTGCCAGCAGCTTAGGCCGAGGGAGCGAGCAGTACTTC.

This chain links TRBV5-6 with TRBJ2-7; weak D call: TRBD2 (6 bases). V was shortened by 0 bases and J by 0 bases, with 7 bases between the two germline ends. Germline V gene lookup returns CDR1 SGHDT and CDR2 YYEEEE. The CDR3 has 14 residues. In DNA, the CDR3 is TGTGCCAGCAGCTTGGTCGGGAGCTCCTACGAGCAGTACTTC. This gives the protein CASSLVGSSYEQYF.

The chain combines TRBV5-1 with TRBJ1-2, with D perhaps TRBD1 (5 bases). The CDR3 extends over 16 amino acids. The V gene's germline CDR1 is SGHRS and CDR2 YFSETQ. V lost 6 bases and J lost 3, with 21 bases in between. The CDR3 DNA sequence: TGCGCCAGCACGGAAGACAGTCCCTCGGTGGACTATGGCTACACCTTC. Translated: CASTEDSPSVDYGYTF.

The chain is built from TRBV5-4 and TRBJ1-2; 7 positions match TRBD1. Germline V lookup: CDR1 SGHNT, CDR2 YYREEE (reference sequence). V was clipped by 6 bases and J by 6 bases; unmatched bases: 11. This CDR3 has 14 residues. CDR3: CASTTGVARDGYTF. The CDR3 DNA follows: TGTGCCAGCACCACAGGGGTGGCGAGGGATGGCTACACCTTC.

The chain uses TRBV27 and TRBJ2-3; no clear D gene. Trimming stripped 2 bases from V and 5 bases from J, with 5 bases between. Germline V gene data show CDR1 as MNHEY and CDR2 as SMNVEV (reference sequence). The CDR3 is 12 amino acids. The chain's CDR3 is CASSLIGDTQYF. DNA of the CDR3: TGTGCCAGCAGTTTAATCGGAGATACGCAGTATTTT.

The genes are TRBV6-5 and TRBJ2-5; D may be TRBD1 or TRBD2 (5 bases each). In germline, CDR1 is MNHEY, CDR2 SVGAGI. Trimming removed 9 bases at V and 0 bases at J, with 17 bases between. The CDR3 has 15 amino acids. The CDR3 loop reads CASCLQGTYQETQYF. The CDR3 nucleotides are TGTGCCAGTTGTTTACAAGGGACCTACCAAGAGACCCAGTACTTC.

This clone has a handful of counts. V gene TRBV19 combines with J gene TRBJ1-4, with 7 bases fitting TRBD1. This CDR3 comprises 12 residues. Germline-derived CDR1 and CDR2 are LNHDA and SQIVND (reference sequence). The V and J ends lost 7 bases and 8 bases, in that order; junction bases with no gene match: 4. This chain's CDR3 is CASNEGAEKLFF. The CDR3 nucleotides read TGTGCCAGTAACGAGGGGGCGGAAAAACTGTTTTTT.

V and J are TRBV19 and TRBJ2-3; D call uncertain. CDR3 length: 15 amino acids. The germline V and J ends were trimmed by 5 bases and 4 bases, with 16 bases remaining between them. Germline-derived CDR1 and CDR2 are LNHDA and SQIVND (reference sequence). The CDR3 spells CASSPTQTGADTQYF. In DNA form, the CDR3 reads TGTGCCAGTAGTCCGACCCAGACCGGCGCAGATACGCAGTATTTT. The full variable domain, completed using reference TRBV19 and TRBJ2-3, is DGGITQSPKYLFRKEGQNVTLSCEQNLNHDAMYWYRQDPGQGLRLIYYSQIVNDFQKGDIAEGYSVSREKKESFPLTVTSAQKNPTAFYLCASSPTQTGADTQYFGPGTRLTVL.

The genes are TRBV5-6 and TRBJ1-2; TRBD1 agrees at 8 bases. The CDR3 has 14 residues. Germline V gene sequence: CDR1 SGHDT, CDR2 YYEEEE. Trimming at V came to 6 bases and at J to 4 bases, leaving 8 bases not matched to a gene. CDR3 sequence reads: CASIATGVSYGYTF. The CDR3 DNA reads as TGTGCCAGCATCGCGACAGGGGTCAGCTATGGCTACACCTTC.

This clone was detected once. The V gene is TRBV29-1, the J gene TRBJ1-2; D gene unclear. The CDR3 loop spans 11 amino acids. Trimming shortened V by 5 bases and J by 5 bases, and 9 bases separated the two germline ends. Germline V gives CDR1 SQVTM, CDR2 ANQGSEA. CDR3 protein: CSVFSEYGYTF. CDR3 nucleotide sequence: TGCAGCGTTTTCAGCGAATATGGCTACACCTTC.

The gene calls are TRBV27 and TRBJ1-3, with D perhaps matching TRBD1 (5 bases). The germline V gene has CDR1 MNHEY and CDR2 SMNVEV (reference sequence). Trimming shortened V by 3 bases and J by 4 bases, and 10 bases separated the two germline ends. The CDR3 sequence is 14 residues long. The CDR3 nucleotides are TGTGCCAGCAGTTTGAGGGGTTTCGGAAACACCATATATTTT. This translates into CASSLRGFGNTIYF.

This chain uses TRBV27 with TRBJ1-1; D is unresolved. Germline V lookup: CDR1 MNHEY, CDR2 SMNVEV (reference sequence). The CDR3 is made up of 14 amino acids. Between the trimmed V and J ends, which lost 4 bases and 1 base, there was a span of 10 bases. The DNA for the CDR3 is TGTGCCAGCAGTTGGGGAGGAGGGAACACTGAAGCTTTCTTT. This encodes CASSWGGGNTEAFF.

Points on this clone: Sequence at one end of the junction differs from germline and may be a read error. This rearrangement joins TRBV2 to TRBJ2-5; 10 nucleotides agree with TRBD1. The germline V gene encodes CDR1 SNHLY and CDR2 FYNNEI. This CDR3 is built from 10 residues. Here the CDR3 DNA reads TGTGCCAGCGGCGGACAGGGGGTCCACTTC. This codes for CASGGQGVHF.

The V gene is TRBV9, the J gene TRBJ1-2, with 7 bases identical to TRBD1. Germline V gene data show CDR1 as SGDLS and CDR2 as YYNGEE. The CDR3 runs 11 residues. With V trimmed by 6 bases and J by 7 bases, 3 bases remained unmatched. The CDR3 reads CASMTGTGYTF. CDR3 DNA sequence: TGTGCCAGCATGACAGGGACTGGCTACACCTTC.

The V call is TRBV9, the J call TRBJ1-5; perhaps TRBD1 as D (5 bases). The V end was cut by 3 bases, the J end by 3 bases, with 13 bases between. The CDR3 consists of 15 residues. Germline V gene lookup returns CDR1 SGDLS and CDR2 YYNGEE. The CDR3 DNA follows: TGTGCCAGCAGCGCCGAACCGGGGCTCAATCAGCCCCAGCATTTT. It specifies CASSAEPGLNQPQHF.

V and J are TRBV4-1 and TRBJ2-7; TRBD1 aligns across 8 bases. Germline CDR1 is MGHRA and CDR2 is YSYEKL. With V trimmed by 5 bases and J by 0 bases, 3 bases remained unmatched. CDR3 length: 14 residues. The CDR3 DNA is TGCGCCAGCAGCAAGGGACAGGTCTCCTACGAGCAGTACTTC. Protein sequence: CASSKGQVSYEQYF.

The CDR3 region has the DNA TGCGCCAGCAATGTAGGCCCAAGGGCGGGGGGCACTGAAGCTTTCTTT. Translation: CASNVGPRAGGTEAFF. The V gene is TRBV4-1, the J gene TRBJ1-1, with D tentatively TRBD1 (5 bases). CDR3 length: 16 residues. Germline assignment: CDR1 MGHRA and CDR2 YSYEKL. Between the trimmed V and J ends, which lost 7 bases and 4 bases, there was a span of 22 bases.

This clone was observed a few times. The V and J genes are TRBV10-3 and TRBJ2-5, with D perhaps given as TRBD1 or TRBD2 (5 bases each). This CDR3 is 14 amino acids long. Germline CDR1 reads ENHRY; CDR2 reads SYGVKD. Trimming shortened V by 4 bases and J by 4 bases, and 13 bases separated the two germline ends. CDR3 residues: CAISAPGPRETQYF. CDR3 in DNA: TGTGCCATCAGTGCACCGGGGCCAAGAGAGACCCAGTACTTC.

This clone was observed a few times. CDR3 nucleotides: TGTGCCAGCAGCGCCGGACGGTTAGAAGCTTTCTTT. Translated, it gives CASSAGRLEAFF. This sequence joins TRBV5-6 and TRBJ1-1, with D hard to call. From germline, CDR1 is SGHDT and CDR2 YYEEEE. The CDR3 spans 12 residues. V lost 4 bases, J lost 8 bases, and 12 bases lay in between.

This clone was observed a few times. This sequence joins TRBV29-1 and TRBJ2-3; possibly TRBD2 for D (5 bases). CDR1 is SQVTM and CDR2 is ANQGSEA in the germline V gene. This CDR3 is 14 amino acids long. V was clipped by 3 bases and J by 2 bases, with 12 bases between them. Written as DNA, the CDR3 is TGCAGCGTTGAGGGGAGCCGGGTCACAGATACGCAGTATTTT. Translation gives CSVEGSRVTDTQYF.

CDR3: CSTGGVNTGELFF. The CDR3 DNA is TGCAGCACAGGGGGGGTGAACACCGGGGAGCTGTTTTTT. V is TRBV29-1 and J is TRBJ2-2; TRBD1 might be the D (8 bases). V shed 8 bases and J shed 1 base, with 11 bases lying between them. The CDR3 extends over 13 amino acids. Germline CDR1 and CDR2: SQVTM and ANQGSEA.

V gene TRBV5-6 combines with J gene TRBJ2-1; TRBD1 agrees at 9 bases. CDR1 and CDR2 from the germline V gene are SGHDT and YYEEEE. CDR3 size: 16 residues. V lost 0 bases and J lost 5; bases outside the gene matches: 6. CDR3 amino acids: CASSLATGGAHNEQFF. In DNA, the CDR3 is TGTGCCAGCAGCTTGGCCACAGGGGGCGCCCACAATGAGCAGTTCTTC.

This clone was counted a few times. The chain links TRBV7-4 to TRBJ1-1; 7 bases align to TRBD1. Germline CDR1 is SGHVT and CDR2 is SQSDAQ. V was pared by 5 bases and J by 0 bases, with 6 bases of the junction left unmatched. This CDR3 is built from 15 residues. The CDR3 bases are TGTGCCAGCAGCGATCACAGGGGACTGAACACTGAAGCTTTCTTT. This encodes CASSDHRGLNTEAFF.

J is TRBJ2-7 and V is TRBV19; D may match TRBD1 or TRBD2 (5 bases each). The CDR3 loop spans 15 amino acids. V was clipped by 3 bases and J by 3 bases, with 15 bases between them. From germline, CDR1 is LNHDA and CDR2 SQIVND (reference sequence). In DNA, the CDR3 is TGTGCCAGTAGTATTGGTGGAGCTGGGGGCTACGAGCAGTACTTC. Protein: CASSIGGAGGYEQYF.

This rearrangement joins TRBV6-5 to TRBJ2-2; TRBD1 agrees at 9 bases. Trimming at V came to 0 bases and at J to 4 bases, leaving 0 bases not matched to a gene. CDR1 and CDR2 (germline): MNHEY, SVGAGI. There are 15 residues in the CDR3. The CDR3 loop reads CASSYSTGGTGELFF. CDR3 DNA: TGTGCCAGCAGTTACTCGACAGGGGGCACCGGGGAGCTGTTTTTT.